The 17 T cell receptor beta chains below all came from one sample that was sequenced in a study of CD8 T cells in ankylosing spondylitis (dated by TCRdb to the late 2010s). The receptor library was made with 5' RACE. Sequencer: Illumina HiSeq 2500. In TCRdb, the public reads were trimmed at Q25 with fastp and aligned with MiXCR, with productive beta chains retained. Here each entry gathers all rows of one CDR3 protein and keeps the most common genes and DNA. For this sample there are 250,000 or so distinct CDR3 sequences; roughly a quarter appear just once. The ten largest clones capture 0.6% to 0.75% of the sample. Sequencing was done on a sample of blood, either unsorted or a sorted T cell fraction (not recorded which). Receptor source: a male donor with ankylosing spondylitis or in good health (not recorded which).

The chain employs TRBV10-3 and TRBJ2-1; 8 positions agree with TRBD2. Trimming took 4 bases from V and 15 from J; bases not matched to a gene: 8. Germline values: CDR1 ENHRY, CDR2 SYGVKD. The length of the CDR3 is 12 residues. The CDR3 DNA is TGTGCCATCAGTGCCGCGGGGGGAGAAACGTTCTTC. Translating gives CAISAAGGETFF.

This clonotype was found a few times. V gene TRBV20-1 combines with J gene TRBJ1-5; TRBD1 might be the D (5 bases). CDR1 is DFQATT and CDR2 is SNEGSKA in the germline V gene (reference sequence). The CDR3 totals 15 residues. Trimming took 2 bases from V and 4 from J, leaving 15 bases between them. As DNA, the CDR3 is TGCAGTGCTAGATTGGGCCAGGGAGGGAATCAGCCCCAGCATTTT. This codes for CSARLGQGGNQPQHF.

This clonotype was detected many times. The V call is TRBV4-1, the J call TRBJ2-2, with D possibly matching TRBD1 (6 bases). CDR1 is MGHRA and CDR2 is YSYEKL in the germline V gene. Trimming pared 4 bases from V and 4 bases from J, leaving 16 bases between. The CDR3 runs to 16 residues. The CDR3 region has the DNA TGCGCCAGCAGCCCTGTGGGGGCCCCGGGCACCGGGGAGCTGTTTTTT. Residues: CASSPVGAPGTGELFF.

The chain couples TRBV5-1 to TRBJ2-5, with D uncertain. The germline gives CDR1 SGHRS, CDR2 YFSETQ. The germline V and J ends were trimmed by 1 base and 4 bases, with 8 bases remaining between them. This CDR3 contains 13 residues. The CDR3 loop is CASSLPSPETQYF. For the CDR3, the DNA is TGCGCCAGCAGCTTGCCCAGCCCAGAGACCCAGTACTTC.

This chain connects TRBV27 to TRBJ2-5, with TRBD2 identical over 11 bases. Per the germline V gene, CDR1 is MNHEY and CDR2 is SMNVEV (reference sequence). The ends lost 7 bases at V and 5 bases at J; junction bases unmatched: 6. CDR3 size: 14 residues. CDR3 in DNA: TGTGCCAGCACTACTAGCGGGGGCCTTGAGACCCAGTACTTC. Amino acid sequence: CASTTSGGLETQYF.

The chain employs TRBV20-1 and TRBJ2-7; no definite D call. The V and J ends lost 0 bases and 3 bases respectively, with 12 bases between them. CDR1 DFQATT and CDR2 SNEGSKA come from the germline V gene (reference sequence). This CDR3 spans 14 amino acids. CDR3 region: CSARDQFGNYEQYF. Written as DNA, the CDR3 is TGCAGTGCTAGAGATCAGTTTGGTAACTACGAGCAGTACTTC.

There are many counts of this clonotype. The chain combines TRBV29-1 with TRBJ2-3; D perhaps matches TRBD2 (6 bases). CDR3 length equals 13 residues. The V end lost 8 bases, the J end lost 3 bases, and 15 bases lay between the germline ends. The germline gives CDR1 SQVTM, CDR2 ANQGSEA. The CDR3 region has the DNA TGCAGCCCGAGGAGGGCGCTGACAGATACGCAGTATTTT. It codes for CSPRRALTDTQYF.

The chain uses TRBV6-1 and TRBJ2-7, with D possibly TRBD2 on 5 matching bases. The CDR3 loop spans 14 amino acids. CDR1 and CDR2 from the germline V gene are MNHNS and SASEGT. Trimming pared 2 bases from V and 0 bases from J, leaving 8 bases between. DNA for the CDR3: TGTGCCAGCAGTGAACCGGGGAGCTCCTACGAGCAGTACTTC. It is translated as CASSEPGSSYEQYF.

This clonotype was observed a few times. The chain combines TRBV6-1 with TRBJ2-2, with a tentative D call TRBD2 (6 bases). V was trimmed by 6 bases and J by 4 bases, leaving 15 bases between them. The germline V gene encodes CDR1 MNHNS and CDR2 SASEGT. This CDR3 contains 15 residues. As DNA, the CDR3 is TGTGCCAGCAGACGTACTATACTAGCCACCGGGGAGCTGTTTTTT. Protein sequence: CASRRTILATGELFF.

This chain joins TRBV5-1 and TRBJ2-5; perhaps TRBD1 as D (6 bases). CDR1 is SGHRS, CDR2 YFSETQ, per germline. V was cut by 1 base and J by 3 bases, with 10 bases left in between. This CDR3 comprises 14 residues. CDR3 loop: CASSLTGLEETQYF. CDR3 coding DNA: TGCGCCAGCAGCTTGACAGGGCTGGAAGAGACCCAGTACTTC.

This clonotype has more than one count but fewer than ten. The genes are TRBV20-1 and TRBJ1-4; a weak D match, TRBD1 (6 bases). Germline V CDR1 and CDR2: DFQATT, SNEGSKA (reference sequence). Deletions cut 6 bases from V and 2 bases from J, with 10 bases between. The CDR3 has 13 residues. DNA for the CDR3: TGCAGTGCCACAGGGCCTACTAATGAAAAACTGTTTTTT. This translates into CSATGPTNEKLFF.

This clonotype was seen at least ten times. The chain has TRBV29-1 and TRBJ2-3, with TRBD1 identical over 10 bases. Trimming removed 6 bases from V and 3 bases from J; junction bases left unmatched: 3. The CDR3 is 13 amino acids. Germline CDR1 is SQVTM and CDR2 is ANQGSEA. This CDR3 reads CSVGTGVTDTQYF. The CDR3 bases are TGCAGCGTGGGGACAGGGGTAACAGATACGCAGTATTTT.

This clonotype was detected only a few times. The chain uses TRBV2 and TRBJ2-1, with unresolved D. Trimming cost V 6 bases and J 9 bases, with 12 bases left between them. Germline assignment: CDR1 SNHLY and CDR2 FYNNEI. This CDR3 region has 12 residues. CDR3 amino acids: CASSGPLGEQFF. CDR3 bases: TGTGCCAGCAGCGGACCTCTGGGTGAGCAGTTCTTC.

This clonotype was observed at least ten times. The chain uses TRBV12-3 or TRBV12-4 and TRBJ1-4; 7 bases align to TRBD1. This CDR3 comprises 14 residues. Germline trimming cut 6 bases from V and 5 bases from J; bases unmatched to any gene: 6. CDR3 sequence: CASSPRQGNEKLFF. As DNA, the CDR3 is TGTGCCAGCAGCCCCAGACAGGGAAATGAAAAACTGTTTTTT.

This clonotype was found a few times. The genes are TRBV6-2 or TRBV6-3 and TRBJ1-2; no firm D call. V lost 6 bases, J lost 3 bases, and 17 bases lay in between. CDR1 is MNHEY and CDR2 is SVGEGT in the germline V gene. CDR3 size: 15 residues. The DNA for the CDR3 is TGTGCCAGCAGGCCGGTCCGGACGGACTACTATGGCTACACCTTC. Its protein is CASRPVRTDYYGYTF.

This chain joins TRBV19 and TRBJ2-6; 11 positions agree with TRBD1. The CDR3 loop spans 17 amino acids. Germline V gene data show CDR1 as LNHDA and CDR2 as SQIVND (reference sequence). Losses at the gene ends were 5 bases for V and 0 bases for J; bases not matched to a gene: 3. CDR3 sequence: CASSGGQGVSGANVLTF. The CDR3, as DNA: TGTGCCAGTAGTGGGGGACAGGGGGTCTCTGGGGCCAACGTCCTGACTTTC.

This clonotype was found many times. The genes are TRBV24-1 and TRBJ2-2; D uncertain. V lost 0 bases and J lost 0, with 7 bases in between. The CDR3 consists of 16 residues. The germline gives CDR1 KGHDR, CDR2 SFDVKD. CDR3 nucleotide sequence: TGTGCCACCAGTGATTTGCTTCCAGCGAACACCGGGGAGCTGTTTTTT. Protein: CATSDLLPANTGELFF.